What follows are 24 T cell receptor beta chains derived from one specimen sequenced in a study of CD8 T cells in Susac syndrome (dated by TCRdb to the late 2010s). Libraries were prepared through the immunoSEQ multiplex PCR assay. RNA was extracted with the RNeasy kit and about 0.5 to 1 ug was reverse transcribed using random hexamers. The raw public reads went through TCRdb reprocessing: fastp at Q25, MiXCR clone calling, in-frame beta chains kept. Each entry is one CDR3 protein sequence, shown with its most common DNA and genes. This sample gives around 190,000 distinct CDR3 sequences in total; 94% of them show up just once. Roughly 0.11% of the sample comes from the top ten. The sample consisted of CD4+ T cells from PBMCs. These receptor sequences come from a human donor with Susac syndrome.

The CDR3 coding sequence is TGTGCCAGCAGCGCGTCCCATCAACACACTGAAGCTTTCTTT. This encodes CASSASHQHTEAFF. The V gene is TRBV7-8, the J gene TRBJ1-1, with D unclear. The CDR3 has 14 residues. CDR1 is SGHVS and CDR2 is FQNEAQ in the germline V gene. The V gene lost 5 bases and the J gene lost 3 bases, with 13 bases spanning the gap.

This chain uses TRBV30 with TRBJ1-1; 8 bases fit TRBD1. This CDR3 has 13 residues. Germline trimming cut 0 bases from V and 10 bases from J; bases unmatched to any gene: 7. Germline loops: CDR1 GTSNPN, CDR2 SVGIG (reference sequence). Here the CDR3 DNA reads TGTGCCTGGAGTGTATTTGGGACAGGAATAGCTTTCTTT. This translates into CAWSVFGTGIAFF.

The V gene is TRBV11-2, the J gene TRBJ1-1; D is uncertain. The V and J ends lost 0 bases and 3 bases respectively, with 11 bases between them. This CDR3 is 15 amino acids long. CDR1 is SGHAT, CDR2 FQNNGV, per germline. CDR3 residues: CASSLDAAGYTEAFF. The CDR3 DNA sequence: TGTGCCAGCAGCTTAGATGCGGCGGGGTACACTGAAGCTTTCTTT.

The chain has TRBV6-5 and TRBJ2-5, with D unclear. The CDR3 has 13 amino acids. Germline V gene data show CDR1 as MNHEY and CDR2 as SVGAGI. Deletions cut 3 bases from V and 5 bases from J, with 10 bases between. The chain's CDR3 is CASSYTSRETQYF. CDR3 DNA: TGTGCCAGCAGTTATACCTCGAGGGAGACCCAGTACTTC.

This chain connects TRBV5-1 to TRBJ2-7; possibly TRBD2 for D (6 bases). This CDR3 contains 14 residues. The germline V and J ends were trimmed by 4 bases and 3 bases, with 14 bases remaining between them. Germline V gene lookup returns CDR1 SGHRS and CDR2 YFSETQ. The CDR3 DNA reads TGCGCCAGCAGCGGGGGATTCGGGGGCTACGAGCAGTACTTC. Its protein product is CASSGGFGGYEQYF.

A single count supports this clonotype. This sequence joins TRBV11-2 and TRBJ2-7, with 7 bases fitting TRBD1. CDR3 length equals 14 residues. Germline values: CDR1 SGHAT, CDR2 FQNNGV. With 4 bases clipped from V and 6 bases from J, the junction kept 9 bases outside the gene matches. The CDR3 is CASSSVPGQSEQYF. The CDR3 DNA is TGTGCCAGCAGCTCCGTCCCGGGACAGTCCGAGCAGTACTTC.

This chain uses TRBV24-1 with TRBJ2-1; possible D gene TRBD2, 5 bases. V was clipped by 8 bases and J by 0 bases, with 7 bases between them. This CDR3 has 13 amino acids. CDR1 and CDR2 from the germline V gene are KGHDR and SFDVKD. The CDR3 spells CATMGSSYNEQFF. Written as DNA, the CDR3 is TGTGCCACCATGGGGAGCTCCTACAATGAGCAGTTCTTC.

The chain recombines TRBV11-2 with TRBJ2-2; 7 positions agree with TRBD1. The V segment lost 6 bases and the J segment 4 bases; nucleotides outside the gene matches: 8. CDR1 SGHAT and CDR2 FQNNGV come from the germline V gene. CDR3 size: 15 residues. DNA of the CDR3: TGTGCCAGCAGACACAGGGGCTCTAGCACCGGGGAGCTGTTTTTT. Protein product: CASRHRGSSTGELFF.

The chain joins TRBV15 to TRBJ2-1; 7 nucleotides align to TRBD2. The CDR3 loop spans 15 amino acids. CDR1 is LNHNV and CDR2 is YYDKDF in the germline V gene (reference sequence). Germline trimming cut 3 bases from V and 8 bases from J; bases unmatched to any gene: 10. Here the CDR3 reads CATSSRGDHYDEQFF. CDR3 sequence (DNA): TGTGCCACCAGCAGCCGGGGGGACCATTACGATGAGCAGTTCTTC.

The V and J genes are TRBV4-2 and TRBJ2-3; D is possibly TRBD1 (5 bases). This CDR3 has 15 residues. Germline lookup yields CDR1 LGHNA and CDR2 YNFKEQ. V was pared by 0 bases and J by 2 bases, with 9 bases between. The chain's CDR3 is CASSQDRVNTDTQYF. The CDR3 DNA sequence: TGTGCCAGCAGCCAAGACAGGGTCAACACAGATACGCAGTATTTT.

The chain recombines TRBV7-8 with TRBJ1-4; 7 nucleotides agree with TRBD1. This CDR3 is 16 amino acids long. CDR1 and CDR2 from the germline V gene are SGHVS and FQNEAQ. Unmatched junction bases numbered 5, after V lost 4 bases and J lost 0 bases. The CDR3 loop is CASSSVQGATNEKLFF. As DNA, the CDR3 is TGTGCCAGCAGCTCGGTGCAGGGGGCAACTAATGAAAAACTGTTTTTT.

The J gene is TRBJ2-1, the V gene TRBV9, with 12 bases identical to TRBD2. The V and J ends lost 0 bases and 4 bases, in that order; junction bases with no gene match: 8. CDR1 and CDR2 (germline): SGDLS, YYNGEE. The CDR3 spans 18 residues. The chain's CDR3 is CASSVGASGGAAYNEQFF. CDR3 bases: TGTGCCAGCAGCGTAGGGGCTAGCGGGGGGGCCGCTTACAATGAGCAGTTCTTC.

The chain carries TRBV5-1 and TRBJ2-1; 11 bases match TRBD1. CDR3 length equals 17 residues. Germline V gene lookup returns CDR1 SGHRS and CDR2 YFSETQ. The V and J ends lost 1 base and 8 bases, in that order; junction bases with no gene match: 11. The CDR3 protein is CASSLFPTGQGADEQFF. The CDR3 nucleotides are TGCGCCAGCAGCTTGTTCCCCACCGGACAGGGGGCGGATGAGCAGTTCTTC.

The chain employs TRBV18 and TRBJ2-7, with D tentatively TRBD1 or TRBD2 (5 bases each). V lost 5 bases, J lost 6 bases, and 20 bases lay in between. Per germline, CDR1 KGHSH and CDR2 LQKENI. This CDR3 is 15 amino acids long. The CDR3 DNA sequence: TGTGCCAGCTCAGGGCTCCGGGGCAGGGTCGGCGAGCAGTACTTC. Amino acids: CASSGLRGRVGEQYF.

The chain joins TRBV20-1 to TRBJ2-5; D perhaps matches TRBD2 (5 bases). The CDR3 contains 14 residues. The V end was cut by 5 bases, the J end by 4 bases, with 17 bases between. Germline V CDR1 and CDR2: DFQATT, SNEGSKA (reference sequence). The CDR3, as DNA: TGCAGTGCTGCGGACCGCCGGAGGACAGAGACCCAGTACTTC. Translating gives CSAADRRRTETQYF.

The J gene is TRBJ2-3, the V gene TRBV20-1; TRBD2 matches 10 bases. The CDR3 is made up of 17 amino acids. Germline V lookup: CDR1 DFQATT, CDR2 SNEGSKA (reference sequence). The V and J ends lost 0 bases and 4 bases, in that order; junction bases with no gene match: 10. The CDR3 sequence: CSARDEQAGGRPDTQYF. In DNA form, the CDR3 reads TGCAGTGCTAGAGATGAGCAAGCGGGGGGGCGTCCAGATACGCAGTATTTT.

The chain has TRBV7-9 and TRBJ1-1; D gene uncertain. The CDR3 covers 13 residues. Germline V gene data show CDR1 as SEHNR and CDR2 as FQNEAQ (reference sequence). Trimming removed 4 bases from V and 10 bases from J, with 16 bases in between. CDR3 DNA sequence: TGTGCCAGCAGCTACGACACGAGCATGGGAGCTTTCTTT. Translating gives CASSYDTSMGAFF.

The rearrangement links TRBV25-1 to TRBJ2-7; 10 bases fit TRBD1. The V and J ends lost 5 bases and 6 bases, in that order; junction bases with no gene match: 22. Germline CDR1 reads MGHDK; CDR2 reads SYGVNS. The CDR3 sequence is 19 residues long. In DNA, the CDR3 is TGTGCCAGCAGTTCACTAGACAGGGGGCGCATCAGGGCCCTGGGCGAGCAGTACTTC. It yields the protein CASSSLDRGRIRALGEQYF.

This rearrangement joins TRBV4-3 to TRBJ1-1; 7 bases are a match to TRBD1. Germline V CDR1 and CDR2: LGHNA, YSLEER. The CDR3 has 16 residues. After removal of 5 bases from V and 1 base from J, the junction contained 10 bases not matched to a gene. The CDR3 DNA sequence: TGCGCCAGCAGCGCCACCCCGACAGGGACGAACACTGAAGCTTTCTTT. This gives the protein CASSATPTGTNTEAFF.

The V call is TRBV4-1, the J call TRBJ1-4, with no clear D. CDR3 length: 13 amino acids. The germline gives CDR1 MGHRA, CDR2 YSYEKL. Trimming took 4 bases from V and 7 from J, leaving 10 bases between them. Written as DNA, the CDR3 is TGCGCCAGCAGCCGTGCTGAGGGTGAAAAACTGTTTTTT. Its translation is CASSRAEGEKLFF.

The V gene is TRBV20-1, the J gene TRBJ2-7, with no clear D. CDR1 and CDR2 from the germline V gene are DFQATT and SNEGSKA (reference sequence). Trimming pared 6 bases from V and 1 base from J, leaving 10 bases between. The CDR3 is 12 amino acids. CDR3 sequence (DNA): TGCAGTGCGGGTCGACATTCCTACGAGCAGTACTTC. It encodes CSAGRHSYEQYF.

V usage is TRBV29-1 and J usage is TRBJ2-4, with no clear D. Germline CDR1 is SQVTM and CDR2 is ANQGSEA. This CDR3 has 13 amino acids. With 4 bases removed from V and 6 bases from J, the gap between germline ends came to 13 bases. CDR3 residues: CSVANTAINIQYF. The CDR3 DNA follows: TGCAGCGTTGCCAACACGGCTATAAACATTCAGTACTTC.

DNA of the CDR3: TGTGCCAGCAGCTTGACCCCCCGGACAGGGCCCGGGAACATTCAGTACTTC. It specifies CASSLTPRTGPGNIQYF. The V and J genes are TRBV5-4 and TRBJ2-4; TRBD1 matches 8 bases. Germline CDR1 SGHNT, CDR2 YYREEE (reference sequence). V was clipped by 1 base and J by 7 bases; unmatched bases: 13. The CDR3 is 17 amino acids.

The chain links TRBV5-4 to TRBJ1-2, with unresolved D. Germline CDR1 SGHNT, CDR2 YYREEE (reference sequence). The CDR3 is made up of 13 amino acids. With 0 bases removed from V and 8 bases from J, the gap between germline ends came to 11 bases. CDR3 DNA: TGTGCCAGCAGCTTGGAGCAAGAATGGGGCTACACCTTC. Translating it yields CASSLEQEWGYTF.